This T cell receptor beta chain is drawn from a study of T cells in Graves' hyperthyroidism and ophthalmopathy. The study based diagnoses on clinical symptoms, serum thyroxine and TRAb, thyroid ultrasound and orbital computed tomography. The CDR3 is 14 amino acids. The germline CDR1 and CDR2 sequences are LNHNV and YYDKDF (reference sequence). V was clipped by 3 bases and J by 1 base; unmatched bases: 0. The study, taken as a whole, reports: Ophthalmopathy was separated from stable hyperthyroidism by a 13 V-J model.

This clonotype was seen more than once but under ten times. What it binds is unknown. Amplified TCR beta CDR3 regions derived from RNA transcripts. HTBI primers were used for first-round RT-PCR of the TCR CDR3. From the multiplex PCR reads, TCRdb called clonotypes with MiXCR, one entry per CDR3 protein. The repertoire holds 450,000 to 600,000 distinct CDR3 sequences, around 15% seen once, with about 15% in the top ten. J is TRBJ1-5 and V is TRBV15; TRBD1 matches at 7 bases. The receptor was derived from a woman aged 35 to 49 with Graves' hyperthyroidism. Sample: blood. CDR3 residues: CATSRGQSNQPQHF. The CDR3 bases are TGTGCCACCAGCAGGGGACAGAGCAATCAGCCCCAGCATTTT.